The rows below give T cell receptor beta chains drawn from one sample of a study of T cell responses to AZD1222 COVID-19 vaccine. Sequencing used immunoSEQ multiplex PCR; TCRdb keeps in-frame clones, though not all of them. The table has 95,000 to 150,000 clones, 85% to 90% seen once. This material consisted of peripheral blood, taken on day 0 of AZD1222 vaccination. These receptors all stem from an adult in good health. The CDR3 runs from the conserved cysteine through the conserved F or W. D genes are given only for firm matches. The listing skips clone size in some rows; elsewhere it reads once, few, many or a size class.

DNA: TGCGCCAGCAGCCCACTCCCGGGCTATGGCTACACCTTC
CDR3: CASSPLPGYGYTF
D: NA
size: few
J: TRBJ1-2
V: TRBV4-3

DNA: TGTGCCACCAGCAGTGGGGACCGCCTAGGTGGCAATGAGCAGTTCTTC
CDR3: CATSSGDRLGGNEQFF
D: NA
size: NA
J: TRBJ2-1
V: TRBV15

DNA: TGTGCCAGCAGTTCAACCGGGACAAGAGGCTACACCTTC
CDR3: CASSSTGTRGYTF
D: NA
size: once
J: TRBJ1-2
V: TRBV27

DNA: TGTGCCAGCAGGACCGGGACTAGGGCCTCAGATACGCAGTATTTT
CDR3: CASRTGTRASDTQYF
D: TRBD2
size: NA
J: TRBJ2-3
V: TRBV6-5

DNA: TGTGCCTGGAGTGTTAACTATGGCTACACCTTC
CDR3: CAWSVNYGYTF
D: NA
size: NA
J: TRBJ1-2
V: TRBV30

DNA: TGTGCCAGCAGTTTAGGACGGGGAAACACCATATATTTT
CDR3: CASSLGRGNTIYF
D: NA
size: once
J: TRBJ1-3
V: TRBV28

DNA: TGCAGTGCTAGTAGGGTGGGACAGGGGACCTACAATGAGCAGTTCTTC
CDR3: CSASRVGQGTYNEQFF
D: TRBD1
size: NA
J: TRBJ2-1
V: TRBV20-1

DNA: TGCGCCAGCAGCGGTCTTCCGGGGGGCGATCAGCCCCAGCATTTT
CDR3: CASSGLPGGDQPQHF
D: NA
size: NA
J: TRBJ1-5
V: TRBV4-1

DNA: TGTGCCAGAAGCAAAGCGGGAGATCCTCCGGATACGCAGTATTTT
CDR3: CARSKAGDPPDTQYF
D: TRBD2
size: NA
J: TRBJ2-3
V: TRBV5-3

DNA: TGTGCCAGCAGCCCGGGACAGGGAGACAATGAGCAGTTCTTC
CDR3: CASSPGQGDNEQFF
D: TRBD1
size: NA
J: TRBJ2-1
V: TRBV9

DNA: TGTGCCAGTAGTCCGGACAGGGGTTTCCATGAGCAGTTCTTC
CDR3: CASSPDRGFHEQFF
D: TRBD1
size: NA
J: TRBJ2-1
V: TRBV19

DNA: TGTGCCAGTAGTATTCAGGGTTCCCCCTATGGCTACACCTTC
CDR3: CASSIQGSPYGYTF
D: NA
size: NA
J: TRBJ1-2
V: TRBV19

DNA: TGTGCCAGCAGTGAAGCGCCTGCAGCCGGAAACACCATATATTTT
CDR3: CASSEAPAAGNTIYF
D: NA
size: NA
J: TRBJ1-3
V: TRBV2

DNA: TGTGCCAGCAGTTTTTATGCGGGCAATCAGCCCCAGCATTTT
CDR3: CASSFYAGNQPQHF
D: NA
size: NA
J: TRBJ1-5
V: TRBV27

DNA: TGTGCCAGCAGCCCGACAGGGGGAATGGGCAATCAGCCCCAGCATTTT
CDR3: CASSPTGGMGNQPQHF
D: TRBD1
size: NA
J: TRBJ1-5
V: TRBV5-5

DNA: TGCAGCGTTGTCGGGTTGCAATCCACAGATACGCAGTATTTT
CDR3: CSVVGLQSTDTQYF
D: NA
size: NA
J: TRBJ2-3
V: TRBV29-1

DNA: TGTGCCAGCAGTTCGACAGGTACATTCTATGGCTACACCTTC
CDR3: CASSSTGTFYGYTF
D: NA
size: NA
J: TRBJ1-2
V: TRBV6-2/TRBV6-3

DNA: TGTGCCAGCAGCTTAGATCGGGACAGGGGGCGTTTAGTGTACGAGCAGTACTTC
CDR3: CASSLDRDRGRLVYEQYF
D: TRBD1
size: few
J: TRBJ2-7
V: TRBV7-8

DNA: TGTGCCAGCAGTTTAAGGGGGGGACCCTACGAGCAGTACTTC
CDR3: CASSLRGGPYEQYF
D: NA
size: NA
J: TRBJ2-7
V: TRBV28

DNA: TGTGCCAGCAGCCTGACTAGCGGGAGATCGAGGTACGAGCAGTACTTC
CDR3: CASSLTSGRSRYEQYF
D: TRBD2
size: NA
J: TRBJ2-7
V: TRBV3-1/TRBV3-2

DNA: TGTGCCAGCAGTACGACCCAGGAGGGCAATCAGCCCCAGCATTTT
CDR3: CASSTTQEGNQPQHF
D: NA
size: NA
J: TRBJ1-5
V: TRBV27

DNA: TGTGCCAGCAGGGACAACAGGGGGAACCACGAGCAGTACTTC
CDR3: CASRDNRGNHEQYF
D: TRBD1
size: NA
J: TRBJ2-7
V: TRBV2

DNA: TGCAGCGTTGATAACGGCACAGATACGCAGTATTTT
CDR3: CSVDNGTDTQYF
D: NA
size: NA
J: TRBJ2-3
V: TRBV29-1

DNA: TGTGCCAGCCTAAGGCGGGAGGGTGAGCAGTTCTTC
CDR3: CASLRREGEQFF
D: TRBD2
size: NA
J: TRBJ2-1
V: TRBV6-5

DNA: TGTGCCAGCACCTCAGAGGGCAGGGGGGGCGAGCAGTACTTC
CDR3: CASTSEGRGGEQYF
D: NA
size: NA
J: TRBJ2-7
V: TRBV27

DNA: TGTGCCAGCAGTTTAGGGGACTACGAGCAGTACTTC
CDR3: CASSLGDYEQYF
D: NA
size: few
J: TRBJ2-7
V: TRBV12-3/TRBV12-4

DNA: TGTGCCACCAGCGCAACAGGGTTTCAAAACGAGCAGTACTTC
CDR3: CATSATGFQNEQYF
D: NA
size: NA
J: TRBJ2-7
V: TRBV24-1

DNA: TGTGCCAGCAGCGTGGACAGCTCCTACAATGAGCAGTTCTTC
CDR3: CASSVDSSYNEQFF
D: NA
size: NA
J: TRBJ2-1
V: TRBV6-2/TRBV6-3

DNA: TGCGCCAGCAGCTTGGGAGGTACGGTGGACACTGAAGCTTTCTTT
CDR3: CASSLGGTVDTEAFF
D: NA
size: NA
J: TRBJ1-1
V: TRBV5-1

DNA: TGTGCCAGTACCTCCACGGGGGGCCTCGGGGAGCTGTTTTTT
CDR3: CASTSTGGLGELFF
D: NA
size: NA
J: TRBJ2-2
V: TRBV19

DNA: TGTGCCAGCAGTTTGGGGGAGGGCCTACGGTATGAAAAACTGTTTTTT
CDR3: CASSLGEGLRYEKLFF
D: NA
size: few
J: TRBJ1-4
V: TRBV27

DNA: TGTGCCAGCAGCCCAGGACAGGGCCCCGGAAACACCATATATTTT
CDR3: CASSPGQGPGNTIYF
D: TRBD1
size: NA
J: TRBJ1-3
V: TRBV11-3

DNA: TGTGCCAGCAAAGAGGGCGGGATCTCCTACGAGCAGTACTTC
CDR3: CASKEGGISYEQYF
D: NA
size: NA
J: TRBJ2-7
V: TRBV2

DNA: TGCGCCAGCAGCTTGGGGCCGGGTAGTACGGGCTACGAGCAGTACTTC
CDR3: CASSLGPGSTGYEQYF
D: NA
size: NA
J: TRBJ2-7
V: TRBV5-1

DNA: TGTGCCAGCAGTTACTCCGTCCCGGGGGCGAACTATGGCTACACCTTC
CDR3: CASSYSVPGANYGYTF
D: NA
size: once
J: TRBJ1-2
V: TRBV6-5

DNA: TGTGCCATCAAGACAGCGGGAGGCTCCTACGAGCAGTACTTC
CDR3: CAIKTAGGSYEQYF
D: TRBD2
size: NA
J: TRBJ2-7
V: TRBV10-3

DNA: TGTGCCAGCTCACCACCCGGGACAGGGAGGGAGACTATGAGAGGCTACACCTTC
CDR3: CASSPPGTGRETMRGYTF
D: TRBD1
size: few
J: TRBJ1-2
V: TRBV18

DNA: TGTGCCAGCATTTACGGTGAGACCCAGTACTTC
CDR3: CASIYGETQYF
D: NA
size: NA
J: TRBJ2-5
V: TRBV27

DNA: TGCGCCAGCAGCTTGGGACAGGGGAGCGTCTACAATGAGCAGTTCTTC
CDR3: CASSLGQGSVYNEQFF
D: TRBD1
size: NA
J: TRBJ2-1
V: TRBV5-1

DNA: TGTGCCAGCCGGGGAGGATTTGGGCAGCCCCAGCATTTT
CDR3: CASRGGFGQPQHF
D: NA
size: NA
J: TRBJ1-5
V: TRBV6-5

DNA: TGTGCCATCAGTAGAACCCCGAACACTGAAGCTTTCTTT
CDR3: CAISRTPNTEAFF
D: NA
size: NA
J: TRBJ1-1
V: TRBV10-3

DNA: TGTGCCAGTAGTATTCCCCACAGGTGTGGGGCCAAAAACATTCAGTACTTC
CDR3: CASSIPHRCGAKNIQYF
D: NA
size: NA
J: TRBJ2-4
V: TRBV19

DNA: TGTGCCAGCAGCCACTACATCAATGAGCAGTTCTTC
CDR3: CASSHYINEQFF
D: NA
size: NA
J: TRBJ2-1
V: TRBV27

DNA: TGTGCCAGCAGTTTTTGGGACAGGGTCCACGAGCAGTACTTC
CDR3: CASSFWDRVHEQYF
D: TRBD1
size: NA
J: TRBJ2-7
V: TRBV27

DNA: TGTGCCAGCACTGGCCGGGAACTTGAAGCTTTCTTT
CDR3: CASTGRELEAFF
D: NA
size: few
J: TRBJ1-1
V: TRBV11-2

DNA: TGTGCCAGCAGCTTTGGGCGTTTCGCTTTCTTT
CDR3: CASSFGRFAFF
D: NA
size: NA
J: TRBJ1-1
V: TRBV7-9

DNA: TGTGCCAGCAGCCAAGTCCGCAGGCCTAACTATGGCTACACCTTC
CDR3: CASSQVRRPNYGYTF
D: NA
size: NA
J: TRBJ1-2
V: TRBV3-1/TRBV3-2

DNA: TGTGCCAGCAGCTTATACCAGGGCGTTGGAAACACCATATATTTT
CDR3: CASSLYQGVGNTIYF
D: NA
size: NA
J: TRBJ1-3
V: TRBV7-9

DNA: TGTGCCAGCAGTTTGGGGCCCCTTGACTATGGCTACACCTTC
CDR3: CASSLGPLDYGYTF
D: NA
size: NA
J: TRBJ1-2
V: TRBV28

DNA: TGTGCCAGCAGCTTCGACTGGAGCTCCTACGAGCAGTACTTC
CDR3: CASSFDWSSYEQYF
D: NA
size: NA
J: TRBJ2-7
V: TRBV5-5